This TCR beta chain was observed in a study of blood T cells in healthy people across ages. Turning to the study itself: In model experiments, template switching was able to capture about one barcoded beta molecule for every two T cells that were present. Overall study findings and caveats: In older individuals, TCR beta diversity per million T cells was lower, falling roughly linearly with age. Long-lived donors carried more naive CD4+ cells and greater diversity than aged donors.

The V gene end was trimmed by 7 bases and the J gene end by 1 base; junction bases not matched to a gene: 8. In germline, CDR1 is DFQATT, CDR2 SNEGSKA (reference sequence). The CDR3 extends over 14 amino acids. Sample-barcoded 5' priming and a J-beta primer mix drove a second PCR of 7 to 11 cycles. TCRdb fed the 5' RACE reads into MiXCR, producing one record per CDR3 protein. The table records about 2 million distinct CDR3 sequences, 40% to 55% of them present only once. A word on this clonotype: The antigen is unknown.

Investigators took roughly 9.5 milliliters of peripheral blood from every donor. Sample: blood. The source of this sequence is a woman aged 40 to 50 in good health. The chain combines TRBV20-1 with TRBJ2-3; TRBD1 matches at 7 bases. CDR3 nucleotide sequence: TGCAGTGTTTTGAGGGACAGAGGCACAGATACGCAGTATTTT. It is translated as CSVLRDRGTDTQYF.